These 8 T cell receptor beta chains came from one sample sequenced in a study of Graves' ophthalmopathy and Graves' hyperthyroidism. The authors amplified TCR beta CDR3 regions, and they did so from RNA transcripts for repertoire sequencing. Following a first-round RT-PCR that used HTBI primers, a second-round multiplex PCR was carried out. TCRdb analysed the multiplex PCR reads with MiXCR anew, one entry per CDR3 protein. The sample includes approximately 460,000 distinct CDR3 sequences, 14% of them seen just once. The source material was blood. The source is a woman between 25 and 40 years old with Graves' ophthalmopathy.

This chain links TRBV5-1 with TRBJ2-7; the D is unclear. Germline V gene data show CDR1 as SGHRS and CDR2 as YFSETQ. Trimming stripped 0 bases from V and 6 bases from J, with 10 bases between. The length of the CDR3 is 13 residues. This CDR3 is CASSLGYPGEQYF. The CDR3 bases are TGCGCCAGCAGCTTGGGCTACCCCGGCGAGCAGTACTTC.

This clonotype has at least ten counts. Possible read error: a much larger clone is one base away. The V and J genes are TRBV9 and TRBJ2-7; no clear D. Germline V CDR1 and CDR2: SGDLS, YYNGEE. The CDR3 sequence is 11 residues long. The CDR3 reads CASGVVYEQYF. DNA of the CDR3: TGTGCCAGCGGCGTAGTGTACGAGCAGTACTTC.

About this clonotype: A junction end diverges from the germline sequence, so it may reflect a read error. The chain couples TRBV6-5 to TRBJ1-5, with TRBD1 as a possible D gene (5 bases). Germline V gene data show CDR1 as MNHEY and CDR2 as SVGAGI. This CDR3 is built from 15 residues. CDR3 sequence: CASSSDQGSSQPQHF. CDR3 nucleotides: TGTGCCAGCAGTTCTGACCAGGGAAGCAGTCAGCCCCAGCATTTT.

This clonotype occurred many times. The chain joins TRBV6-1 to TRBJ2-7; maybe TRBD2 (5 bases). With 6 bases removed from V and 3 bases from J, the gap between germline ends came to 18 bases. The CDR3 loop spans 15 amino acids. Germline loops: CDR1 MNHNS, CDR2 SASEGT. The CDR3 bases are TGTGCCAGCAGGGAAAGGGAGTCCGGGATCTACGAGCAGTACTTC. It translates to CASRERESGIYEQYF.

This clonotype was counted many times. The chain employs TRBV6-5 and TRBJ1-1; 8 nucleotides align to TRBD1. CDR1 and CDR2 (germline): MNHEY, SVGAGI. The CDR3 is made up of 13 amino acids. The V gene end was trimmed by 6 bases and the J gene end by 3 bases; junction bases not matched to a gene: 3. The CDR3 DNA reads as TGTGCCAGCAGCTACAGGGGGGACACTGAAGCTTTCTTT. Residues: CASSYRGDTEAFF.

This clonotype was detected ten times or more. This chain connects TRBV12-3 or TRBV12-4 to TRBJ2-4; 8 nucleotides align to TRBD1. The trim removed 5 bases at V and 5 bases at J, leaving 5 bases unmatched. The CDR3 length is 14 residues. The CDR3 DNA follows: TGTGCCAGCAGTCGTCCGGACAGGGAAAACATTCAGTACTTC. Protein: CASSRPDRENIQYF.

This clonotype was observed at least ten times. This rearrangement joins TRBV7-2 to TRBJ2-5; 7 positions match TRBD1. J lost 7 bases, V lost 2 bases, and 7 bases had no gene match. Germline V gene data show CDR1 as SGHTA and CDR2 as FQGNSA. The CDR3 is made up of 14 amino acids. CDR3 sequence (DNA): TGTGCCAGCAGCTTAAACAGGGGTGAAGGGACCCAGTACTTC. Its protein is CASSLNRGEGTQYF. Using reference TRBV7-2 and TRBJ2-5 for the parts outside the CDR3, the full variable domain is GAGVSQSPSNKVTEKGKDVELRCDPISGHTALYWYRQSLGQGLEFLIYFQGNSAPDKSGLPSDRFSAERTGGSVSTLTIQRTQQEDSAVYLCASSLNRGEGTQYFGPGTRLLVL.

The J gene is TRBJ2-2, the V gene TRBV5-1; D possibly uses TRBD1 or TRBD2 (5 bases each). Deletions cut 9 bases from V and 8 bases from J, with 26 bases between. CDR1 and CDR2 (germline): SGHRS, YFSETQ. This CDR3 comprises 16 residues. CDR3 nucleotides: TGCGCCACCCGCCCCTGCCGGGACCCAAGTTGGGGGGAGCTGTTTTTT. It codes for CATRPCRDPSWGELFF.